This T cell receptor (beta chain) is drawn from a study of T-cell memory formation after mild COVID-19. Study-level results: Second-wave clones with a day 37 peak had unconfirmed SARS-CoV-2 specificity. Contracting clones localized mainly to CM and EM when CD4+ and mainly to EMRA when CD8+.

Via MiXCR, TCRdb re-called the 5' RACE reads, giving one row per CDR3 protein. The repertoire holds 550,000 to 650,000 distinct CDR3 sequences, with 15% to 20% as singletons. Turning to this clonotype: What it recognizes is unknown.

Trimming left V 11 bases short and J 4 bases short, with 11 bases between. This CDR3 region has 12 residues. The TCR sequence derives from an adult woman who had mild COVID-19 (a few samples of this study predate the infection). Cell type and time point are not known. The specimen sequenced was PBMCs or a T cell subset sorted from them (not recorded which). The chain has TRBV12-3 or TRBV12-4 and TRBJ2-2; D is tentatively TRBD1 or TRBD2 (5 bases each). CDR3 DNA: TGTGCCGCAGGGCGGGTCACCGGGGAGCTGTTTTTT. Encoded protein: CAAGRVTGELFF.